This TCR beta chain was documented in a study of blood T cell repertoires in COVID-19. Study at large: Nucleic acid was either cDNA or gDNA, and it came from T cells, B-cell-depleted T cells, or PBMCs.

The authors' processing: Reference gene primer amplification gave nucleated cell count estimates. Assay used: immunoSEQ multiplex PCR; TCRdb lists only in-frame clones, some missing. V, J and clone size reflect that table, while D and trimming were determined from the DNA. This table has about 330,000 clones, around 87% appearing once. Cohort allocation depended upon clinical history that participants reported. The germline CDR1 and CDR2 sequences are MDHEN and SYDVKM. Losses at the gene ends were 7 bases for V and 4 bases for J; bases not matched to a gene: 18. CDR3 size: 18 residues. The sequence derives from a woman aged 25 to 39 who had recovered from COVID-19. The sequenced material came from PBMCs or T cells enriched from blood (not recorded which). The chain uses TRBV28 and TRBJ1-2, with 10 bases matching TRBD1. The CDR3 loop is CASTEGGDRGKLIYGYTF. DNA of the CDR3: TGTGCCAGCACCGAGGGGGGGGACAGGGGTAAATTGATCTATGGCTACACCTTC.